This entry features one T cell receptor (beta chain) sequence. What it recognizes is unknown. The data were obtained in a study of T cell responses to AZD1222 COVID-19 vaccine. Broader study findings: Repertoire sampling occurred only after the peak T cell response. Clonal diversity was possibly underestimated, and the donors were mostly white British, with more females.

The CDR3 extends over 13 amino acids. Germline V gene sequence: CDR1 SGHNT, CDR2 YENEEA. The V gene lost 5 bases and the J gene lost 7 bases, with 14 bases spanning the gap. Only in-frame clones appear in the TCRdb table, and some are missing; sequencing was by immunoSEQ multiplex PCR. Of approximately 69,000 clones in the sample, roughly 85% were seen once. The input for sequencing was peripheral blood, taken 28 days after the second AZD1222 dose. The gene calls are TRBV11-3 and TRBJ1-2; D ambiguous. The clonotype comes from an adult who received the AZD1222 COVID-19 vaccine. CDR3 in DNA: TGTGCCAGCAGCCCGCGGGGTCCTGGTGGCTACACCTTC. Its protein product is CASSPRGPGGYTF.